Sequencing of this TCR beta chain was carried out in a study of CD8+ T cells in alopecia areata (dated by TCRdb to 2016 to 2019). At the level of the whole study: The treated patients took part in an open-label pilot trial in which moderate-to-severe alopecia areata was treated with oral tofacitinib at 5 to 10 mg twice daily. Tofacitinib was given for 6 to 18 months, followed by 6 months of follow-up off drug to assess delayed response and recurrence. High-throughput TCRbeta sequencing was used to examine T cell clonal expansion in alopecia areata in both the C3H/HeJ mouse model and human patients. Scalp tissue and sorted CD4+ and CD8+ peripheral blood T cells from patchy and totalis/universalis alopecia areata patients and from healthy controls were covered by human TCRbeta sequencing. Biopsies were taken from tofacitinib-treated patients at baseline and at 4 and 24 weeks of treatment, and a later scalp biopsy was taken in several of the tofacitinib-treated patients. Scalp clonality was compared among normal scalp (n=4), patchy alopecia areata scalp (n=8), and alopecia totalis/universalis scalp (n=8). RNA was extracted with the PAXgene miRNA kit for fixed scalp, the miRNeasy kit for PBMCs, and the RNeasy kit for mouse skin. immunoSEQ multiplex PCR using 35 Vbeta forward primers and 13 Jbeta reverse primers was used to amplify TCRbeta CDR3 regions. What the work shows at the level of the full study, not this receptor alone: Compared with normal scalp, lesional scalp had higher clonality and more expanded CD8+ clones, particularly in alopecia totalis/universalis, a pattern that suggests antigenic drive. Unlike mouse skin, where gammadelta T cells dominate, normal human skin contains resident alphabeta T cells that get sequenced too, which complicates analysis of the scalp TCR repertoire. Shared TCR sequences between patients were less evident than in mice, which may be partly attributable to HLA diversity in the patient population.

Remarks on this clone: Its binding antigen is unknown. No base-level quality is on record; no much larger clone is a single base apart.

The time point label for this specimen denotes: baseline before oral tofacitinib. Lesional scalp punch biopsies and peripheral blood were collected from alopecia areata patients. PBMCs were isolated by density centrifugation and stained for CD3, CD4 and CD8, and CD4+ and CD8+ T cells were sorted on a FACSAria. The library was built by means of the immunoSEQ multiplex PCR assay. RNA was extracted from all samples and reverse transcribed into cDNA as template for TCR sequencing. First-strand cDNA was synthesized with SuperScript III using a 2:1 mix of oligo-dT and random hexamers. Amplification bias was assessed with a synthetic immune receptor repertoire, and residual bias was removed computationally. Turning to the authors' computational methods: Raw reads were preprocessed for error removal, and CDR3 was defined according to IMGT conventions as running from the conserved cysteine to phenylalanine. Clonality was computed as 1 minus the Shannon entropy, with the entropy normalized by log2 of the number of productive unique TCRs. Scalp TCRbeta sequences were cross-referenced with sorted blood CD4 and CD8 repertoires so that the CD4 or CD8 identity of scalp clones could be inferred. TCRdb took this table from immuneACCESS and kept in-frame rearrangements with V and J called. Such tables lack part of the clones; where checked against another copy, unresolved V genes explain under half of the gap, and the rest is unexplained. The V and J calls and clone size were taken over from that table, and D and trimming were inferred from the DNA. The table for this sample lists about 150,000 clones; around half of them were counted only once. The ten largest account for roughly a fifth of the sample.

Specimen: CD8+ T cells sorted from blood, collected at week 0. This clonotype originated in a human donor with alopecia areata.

The CDR3 loop reads CASSSGEDLAKNIQYF. The sequenced DNA is TGTGCCAGCAGCTCTGGGGAGGACCTAGCCAAAAACATTCAGTACTTC. In this chain, TRBV2 is recombined with TRBJ2-4; possibly the D gene is TRBD2, per 6 matching bases. Including cysteine and phenylalanine, the CDR3 has 16 amino acids. The sequence is cut down to CDR3 DNA, 48 bases in frame from base 1. CDR1 and CDR2, looked up from the germline V gene, are SNHLY and FYNNEI. V drops 6 bases and J drops 0 bases, leaving 15 bases in between.